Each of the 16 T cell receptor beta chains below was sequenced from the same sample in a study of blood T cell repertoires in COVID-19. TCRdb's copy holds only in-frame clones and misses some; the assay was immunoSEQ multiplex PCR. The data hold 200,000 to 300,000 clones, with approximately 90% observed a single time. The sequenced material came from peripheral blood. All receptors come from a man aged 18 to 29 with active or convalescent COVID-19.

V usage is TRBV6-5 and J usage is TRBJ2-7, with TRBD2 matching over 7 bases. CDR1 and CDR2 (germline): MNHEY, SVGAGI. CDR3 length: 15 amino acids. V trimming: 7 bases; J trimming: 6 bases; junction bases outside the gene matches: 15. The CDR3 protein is CASTTTGVGRGEQYF. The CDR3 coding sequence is TGTGCCAGCACTACAACGGGGGTGGGGAGGGGCGAGCAGTACTTC.

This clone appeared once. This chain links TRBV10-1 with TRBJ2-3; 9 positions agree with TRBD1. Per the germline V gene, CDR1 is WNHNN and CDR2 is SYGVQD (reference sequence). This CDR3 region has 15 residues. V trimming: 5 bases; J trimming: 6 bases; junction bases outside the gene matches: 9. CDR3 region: CASSLGQGRGDTQYF. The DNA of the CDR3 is TGCGCCAGCAGTCTGGGACAGGGTAGAGGGGATACGCAGTATTTT.

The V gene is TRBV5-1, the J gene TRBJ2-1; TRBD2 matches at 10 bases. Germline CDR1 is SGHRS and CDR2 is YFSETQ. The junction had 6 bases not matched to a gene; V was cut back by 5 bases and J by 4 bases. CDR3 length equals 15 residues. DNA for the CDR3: TGCGCCAGCAGACTAGGACTAGCGGATTACAATGAGCAGTTCTTC. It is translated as CASRLGLADYNEQFF.

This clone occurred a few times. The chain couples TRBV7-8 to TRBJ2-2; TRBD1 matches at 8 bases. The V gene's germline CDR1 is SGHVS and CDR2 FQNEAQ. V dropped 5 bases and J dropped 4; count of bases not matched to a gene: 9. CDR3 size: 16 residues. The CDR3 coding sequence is TGTGCCAGCAGCCCACCGGACAGGGTGGTCACCGGGGAGCTGTTTTTT. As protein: CASSPPDRVVTGELFF.

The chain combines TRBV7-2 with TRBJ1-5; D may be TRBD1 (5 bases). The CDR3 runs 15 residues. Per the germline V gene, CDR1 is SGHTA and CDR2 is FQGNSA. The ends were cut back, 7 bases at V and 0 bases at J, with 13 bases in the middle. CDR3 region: CASTIGGYSNQPQHF. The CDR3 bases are TGTGCCAGCACTATTGGGGGGTATAGCAATCAGCCCCAGCATTTT.

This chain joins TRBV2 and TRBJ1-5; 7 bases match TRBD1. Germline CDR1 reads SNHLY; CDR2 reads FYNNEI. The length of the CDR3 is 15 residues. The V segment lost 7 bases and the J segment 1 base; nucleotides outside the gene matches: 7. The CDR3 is CASKKGQASNQPQHF. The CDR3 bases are TGTGCCAGCAAGAAAGGACAGGCGAGCAATCAGCCCCAGCATTTT.

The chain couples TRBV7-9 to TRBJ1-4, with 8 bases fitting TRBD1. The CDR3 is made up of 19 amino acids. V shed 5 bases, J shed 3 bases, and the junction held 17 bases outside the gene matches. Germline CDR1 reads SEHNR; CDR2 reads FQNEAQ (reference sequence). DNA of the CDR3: TGTGCCAGCAGCCCAGGACAGGGCAATCTAGGGGCACCTAATGAAAAACTGTTTTTT. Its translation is CASSPGQGNLGAPNEKLFF.

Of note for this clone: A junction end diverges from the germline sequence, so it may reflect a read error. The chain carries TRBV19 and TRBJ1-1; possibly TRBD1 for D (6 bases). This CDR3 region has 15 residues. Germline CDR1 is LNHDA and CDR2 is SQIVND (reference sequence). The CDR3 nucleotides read TGTGCCAGTAGTTTAGACCGGACAGTGAACACTGAAGCTTTCTTT. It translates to CASSLDRTVNTEAFF.

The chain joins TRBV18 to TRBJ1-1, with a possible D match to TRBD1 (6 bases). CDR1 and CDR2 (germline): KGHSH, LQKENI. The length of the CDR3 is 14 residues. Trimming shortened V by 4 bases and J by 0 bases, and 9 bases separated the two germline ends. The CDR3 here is CASSLQGMNTEAFF. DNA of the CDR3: TGTGCCAGCTCACTACAGGGAATGAACACTGAAGCTTTCTTT.

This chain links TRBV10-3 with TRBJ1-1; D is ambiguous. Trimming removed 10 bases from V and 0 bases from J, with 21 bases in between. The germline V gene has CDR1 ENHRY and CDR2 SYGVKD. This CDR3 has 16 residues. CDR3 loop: CATRLGSRTLNTEAFF. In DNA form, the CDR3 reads TGTGCCACTCGACTAGGGTCAAGGACCCTGAACACTGAAGCTTTCTTT.

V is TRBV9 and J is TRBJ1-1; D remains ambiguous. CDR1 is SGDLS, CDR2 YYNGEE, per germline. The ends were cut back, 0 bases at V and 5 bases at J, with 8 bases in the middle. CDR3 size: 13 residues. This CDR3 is CASSVGRVTEAFF. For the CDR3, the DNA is TGTGCCAGCAGCGTAGGGAGGGTAACTGAAGCTTTCTTT.

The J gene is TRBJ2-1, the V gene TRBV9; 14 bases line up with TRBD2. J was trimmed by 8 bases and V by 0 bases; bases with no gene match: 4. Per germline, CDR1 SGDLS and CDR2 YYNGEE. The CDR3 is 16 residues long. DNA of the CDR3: TGTGCCAGCAGCGTAGGGGGGACTAGCGGGAGAGATGAGCAGTTCTTC. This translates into CASSVGGTSGRDEQFF.

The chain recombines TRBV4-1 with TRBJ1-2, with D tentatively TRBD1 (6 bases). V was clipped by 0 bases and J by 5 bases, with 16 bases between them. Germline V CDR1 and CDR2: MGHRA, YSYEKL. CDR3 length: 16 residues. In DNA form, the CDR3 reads TGCGCCAGCAGCCAAGACGAGGGGGTGGGGAGTTATGGCTACACCTTC. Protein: CASSQDEGVGSYGYTF.

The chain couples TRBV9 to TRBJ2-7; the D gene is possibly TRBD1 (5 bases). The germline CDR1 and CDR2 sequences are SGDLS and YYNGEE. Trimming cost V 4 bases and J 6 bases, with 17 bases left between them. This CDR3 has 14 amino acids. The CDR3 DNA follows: TGTGCCAGCAGCAACGAGGCAGGGTTGGGCGAGCAGTACTTC. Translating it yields CASSNEAGLGEQYF.

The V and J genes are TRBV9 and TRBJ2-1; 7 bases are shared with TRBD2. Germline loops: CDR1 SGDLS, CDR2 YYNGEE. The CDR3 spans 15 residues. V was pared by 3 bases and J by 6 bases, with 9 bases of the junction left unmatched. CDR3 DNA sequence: TGTGCCAGCAGCGACCGAGGGAGGGCCCTCAATGAGCAGTTCTTC. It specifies CASSDRGRALNEQFF. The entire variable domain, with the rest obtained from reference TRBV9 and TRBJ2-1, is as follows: DSGVTQTPKHLITATGQRVTLRCSPRSGDLSVYWYQQSLDQGLQFLIQYYNGEERAKGNILERFSAQQFPDLHSELNLSSLELGDSALYFCASSDRGRALNEQFFGPGTRLTVL.

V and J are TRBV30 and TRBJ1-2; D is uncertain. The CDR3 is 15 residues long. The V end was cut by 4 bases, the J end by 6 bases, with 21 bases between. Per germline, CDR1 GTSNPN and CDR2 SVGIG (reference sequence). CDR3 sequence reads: CAWMGWTYPPDGYTF. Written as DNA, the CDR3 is TGTGCCTGGATGGGCTGGACTTACCCGCCAGATGGCTACACCTTC. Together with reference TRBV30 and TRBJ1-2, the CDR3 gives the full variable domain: SQTIHQWPATLVQPVGSPLSLECTVEGTSNPNLYWYRQAAGRGLQLLFYSVGIGQISSEVPQNLSASRPQDRQFILSSKKLLLSDSGFYLCAWMGWTYPPDGYTFGSGTRLTVV.